The next 3 T cell receptor beta chains were all read from a single sample in a study of T cell repertoires in cytomegalovirus infection. TCRdb itself ran the reads through MiXCR, one entry per CDR3 protein. The sample has roughly 500,000 distinct CDR3 sequences, about two fifths seen once. These receptors are not linked to any known antigen. The starting material was cultured PBMCs, obtained from culture after CMV antigen stimulation. The receptors here all came from a human donor in good health (CMV status not recorded). Some clones in this sample may be carry-over from other donors' samples.

The chain combines TRBV27 with TRBJ1-6; no definite D call. Germline V gene data show CDR1 as MNHEY and CDR2 as SMNVEV (reference sequence). The CDR3 is made up of 15 amino acids. V dropped 5 bases and J dropped 3 bases, with 11 bases sitting between them. The CDR3 sequence is CASSPPLHYNSPLHF. For the CDR3, the DNA is TGTGCCAGCAGTCCTCCCTTGCACTATAATTCACCCCTCCACTTT.

The chain combines TRBV5-4 with TRBJ2-2; TRBD2 agrees at 7 bases. J gave up 4 bases and V 4 bases, and 10 bases lay outside the gene matches. The CDR3 consists of 16 residues. CDR1 is SGHNT and CDR2 is YYREEE in the germline V gene (reference sequence). The CDR3: CASSLPGEGVTGELFF. DNA of the CDR3: TGTGCCAGCAGCCTTCCGGGGGAGGGTGTCACCGGGGAGCTGTTTTTT.

This clonotype showed up just once. The rearrangement joins TRBV7-6 to TRBJ1-6; the D gene is possibly TRBD1 (6 bases). Trimming left V 4 bases short and J 6 bases short, with 19 bases between. Germline V gene data show CDR1 as SGHVS and CDR2 as FNYEAQ. CDR3 size: 17 residues. CDR3 in amino acids: CASSSEQGEGPNSPLHF. The CDR3 coding sequence is TGTGCCAGCAGCTCCGAACAGGGTGAGGGGCCTAATTCACCCCTCCACTTT.